A single sample is the source of the 28 T cell receptor beta chains below, sequenced in a study of OX40 agonist ivuxolimab in advanced cancers. Sequencing was performed with immunoSEQ multiplex PCR; in TCRdb, only in-frame clones are kept and a portion is missing. The sample shows about 100,000 clones, 75% to 90% of them seen only once. Sequenced here: CD4+ or CD8+ T cells sorted from blood, sampled in a trial of the OX40 agonist ivuxolimab. These receptors were taken from an adult with an advanced solid tumor such as melanoma, head and neck, liver or kidney cancer.

V is TRBV5-4 and J is TRBJ2-1; D might be TRBD1 or TRBD2, each matching 5 bases. Germline CDR1 SGHNT, CDR2 YYREEE (reference sequence). This CDR3 has 14 amino acids. Between the trimmed V and J ends, which lost 2 bases and 7 bases, there was a span of 13 bases. The CDR3 here is CASSFRDLVNEQFF. DNA for the CDR3: TGTGCCAGCAGCTTCCGGGACCTGGTGAATGAGCAGTTCTTC.

CDR3: CASSVTSGSADTQYF. CDR3 DNA sequence: TGTGCCAGCAGCGTAACTAGCGGGTCCGCAGATACGCAGTATTTT. The chain links TRBV28 to TRBJ2-3, with 9 bases aligning to TRBD2. The V gene's germline CDR1 is MDHEN and CDR2 SYDVKM. V dropped 6 bases and J dropped 4; count of bases not matched to a gene: 8. The CDR3 is made up of 15 amino acids.

This rearrangement joins TRBV29-1 to TRBJ1-1; D not certain. In germline, CDR1 is SQVTM, CDR2 ANQGSEA. The length of the CDR3 is 11 residues. Written as DNA, the CDR3 is TGCAGTGCCAGCGGGAACACTGAAGCTTTCTTT. Its translation: CSASGNTEAFF.

The chain employs TRBV11-2 and TRBJ2-5; TRBD1 aligns across 8 bases. CDR1 and CDR2 from the germline V gene are SGHAT and FQNNGV. The CDR3 totals 16 residues. V was clipped by 1 base and J by 5 bases; unmatched bases: 9. CDR3: CASSLGGQGRMETQYF. In DNA, the CDR3 is TGTGCCAGCAGCTTAGGAGGACAGGGTAGGATGGAGACCCAGTACTTC.

The V and J genes are TRBV9 and TRBJ1-5; tentatively, D is TRBD1 (6 bases). Germline loops: CDR1 SGDLS, CDR2 YYNGEE. The ends were cut back, 3 bases at V and 2 bases at J, with 6 bases in the middle. There are 13 residues in the CDR3. In DNA form, the CDR3 reads TGTGCCAGCAGCGACAGGGGCAATCAGCCCCAGCATTTT. Translating gives CASSDRGNQPQHF.

J is TRBJ1-3 and V is TRBV5-1, with a tentative D call TRBD1 (6 bases). Germline V gene data show CDR1 as SGHRS and CDR2 as YFSETQ. This CDR3 contains 15 residues. Trimming shortened V by 4 bases and J by 0 bases, and 11 bases separated the two germline ends. The CDR3 DNA sequence: TGCGCCAGCAGCGAGACAGGCCTCTCTGGAAACACCATATATTTT. Amino acid sequence: CASSETGLSGNTIYF.

The J gene is TRBJ1-1, the V gene TRBV11-1, with 7 bases lining up with TRBD1. Looked up from germline, CDR1 is SGHAT and CDR2 is FQDESV (reference sequence). The CDR3 is 13 amino acids. V was clipped by 8 bases and J by 8 bases; unmatched bases: 11. In DNA, the CDR3 is TGTGCCAGCGAAGTACAGGGGTCATCCGAAGCTTTCTTT. This encodes CASEVQGSSEAFF.

The table lists this clone with a count of one. The genes are TRBV7-9 and TRBJ1-2; 9 bases line up with TRBD1. In germline, CDR1 is SEHNR, CDR2 FQNEAQ (reference sequence). The J segment lost 3 bases and the V segment lost 5 bases, leaving 4 bases of the junction unmatched. The length of the CDR3 is 14 residues. CDR3 in DNA: TGTGCCAGCAGCCTCACAGGGGGCCACTATGGCTACACCTTC. Protein product: CASSLTGGHYGYTF. Full variable domain (missing parts from reference TRBV7-9 and TRBJ1-2): DTGVSQNPRHKITKRGQNVTFRCDPISEHNRLYWYRQTLGQGPEFLTYFQNEAQLEKSRLLSDRFSAERPKGSFSTLEIQRTEQGDSAMYLCASSLTGGHYGYTFGSGTRLTVV.

The J gene is TRBJ2-5, the V gene TRBV30; 9 bases match TRBD2. The CDR3 sequence is 15 residues long. CDR1 is GTSNPN, CDR2 SVGIG, per germline (reference sequence). The V segment lost 3 bases and the J segment 5 bases; nucleotides outside the gene matches: 10. CDR3 DNA: TGTGCCTGGAGCAAAGTTTCTAGCGGGATTGAGACCCAGTACTTC. This codes for CAWSKVSSGIETQYF.

This chain joins TRBV4-1 and TRBJ2-3; a possible D gene is TRBD2 (6 bases). CDR3 length: 14 residues. Germline CDR1 reads MGHRA; CDR2 reads YSYEKL. V lost 0 bases to trimming and J lost 10 bases, with 14 bases between them. The chain's CDR3 is CASSQETSRSSQYF. The CDR3, as DNA: TGCGCCAGCAGCCAAGAAACTAGCCGAAGTTCGCAGTATTTT.

The J gene is TRBJ2-1, the V gene TRBV19, with D perhaps TRBD2 (5 bases). V lost 5 bases and J lost 5, with 16 bases in between. The CDR3 consists of 15 residues. The germline V gene encodes CDR1 LNHDA and CDR2 SQIVND (reference sequence). CDR3 nucleotides: TGTGCCAGTAGTTCAGGAGGTCCCAGAAACAATGAGCAGTTCTTC. It encodes CASSSGGPRNNEQFF.

The gene calls are TRBV30 and TRBJ1-6; 9 bases fit TRBD1. There are 13 residues in the CDR3. J was trimmed by 12 bases and V by 5 bases; bases with no gene match: 8. Germline values: CDR1 GTSNPN, CDR2 SVGIG (reference sequence). The CDR3: CAWHPGQGRPLHF. The CDR3 nucleotides read TGTGCCTGGCATCCGGGACAGGGTAGACCCCTCCACTTT.

The chain is built from TRBV28 and TRBJ1-2, with 9 positions matching TRBD1. The CDR3 is 17 residues long. The V gene end was trimmed by 4 bases and the J gene end by 4 bases; junction bases not matched to a gene: 13. Germline V gene sequence: CDR1 MDHEN, CDR2 SYDVKM. CDR3 DNA: TGTGCCAGCAGTTCCCCACAGGGGGCGAGTATTAGCTATGGCTACACCTTC. Amino acid sequence: CASSSPQGASISYGYTF.

Turning to this clone: The same CDR3 can be traced to other DNA sequences in this sample. The V gene is TRBV5-1, the J gene TRBJ1-1; no clear D gene. CDR1 and CDR2 from the germline V gene are SGHRS and YFSETQ. CDR3 length equals 13 residues. V lost 0 bases and J 0 bases, leaving 3 bases between the germline ends. The CDR3 region has the DNA TGCGCCAGCAGCTTGGAGGTGAACACTGAAGCTTTCTTT. The encoded protein is CASSLEVNTEAFF.

The V gene is TRBV15, the J gene TRBJ1-3; TRBD1 matches at 7 bases. The V gene end was trimmed by 3 bases and the J gene end by 10 bases; junction bases not matched to a gene: 12. Germline V lookup: CDR1 LNHNV, CDR2 YYDKDF (reference sequence). This CDR3 spans 15 amino acids. CDR3 nucleotide sequence: TGTGCCACCAGCAGGCCGACAGGGACGGTACAGACCATATATTTT. Translated: CATSRPTGTVQTIYF.

This rearrangement joins TRBV6-6 to TRBJ1-4; D not certain. The CDR3 runs 14 residues. Germline V gene sequence: CDR1 MNHNY, CDR2 SVGAGI (reference sequence). Trimming took off 2 bases at V and 8 bases at J, with 12 bases between the two ends. The CDR3, as DNA: TGTGCCAGCAGTTACGACCTCTTAGGGGAAAAACTGTTTTTT. Translated, it gives CASSYDLLGEKLFF.

This chain links TRBV5-1 with TRBJ2-2; the D is unclear. Germline V gene sequence: CDR1 SGHRS, CDR2 YFSETQ. Deletions cut 4 bases from V and 2 bases from J, with 6 bases between. The CDR3 sequence is 13 residues long. The CDR3 loop reads CASSLRNTGELFF. The CDR3 nucleotides read TGCGCCAGCAGCCTTAGAAACACCGGGGAGCTGTTTTTT. Filled out from reference TRBV5-1 and TRBJ2-2, the complete variable domain reads KAGVTQTPRYLIKTRGQQVTLSCSPISGHRSVSWYQQTPGQGLQFLFEYFSETQRNKGNFPGRFSGRQFSNSRSEMNVSTLELGDSALYLCASSLRNTGELFFGEGSRLTVL.

This chain connects TRBV11-1 to TRBJ2-2, with a weak D call TRBD2 (5 bases). The germline CDR1 and CDR2 sequences are SGHAT and FQDESV (reference sequence). V shed 6 bases and J shed 6 bases, with 17 bases lying between them. This CDR3 contains 15 residues. The CDR3 here is CASSLQLAGAGELFF. The CDR3 DNA follows: TGTGCCAGCAGTCTACAGCTAGCAGGTGCCGGGGAGCTGTTTTTT.

This clone was observed a single time. V usage is TRBV27 and J usage is TRBJ2-7; no definite D call. Germline CDR1 is MNHEY and CDR2 is SMNVEV (reference sequence). Trimming shortened V by 5 bases and J by 0 bases, and 5 bases separated the two germline ends. This CDR3 contains 12 residues. The CDR3 DNA reads as TGTGCCAGCAGTAAAGCCTCCTACGAGCAGTACTTC. Translation: CASSKASYEQYF.

Only one count was recorded for this clone. The J gene is TRBJ1-5, the V gene TRBV19; TRBD1 matches at 10 bases. The CDR3 sequence is 14 residues long. The junction had 7 bases not matched to a gene; V was cut back by 9 bases and J by 5 bases. Germline values: CDR1 LNHDA, CDR2 SQIVND (reference sequence). The CDR3 DNA sequence: TGTGCCAGCTCCGGACAGGGGGGCTATCAGCCCCAGCATTTT. Translating gives CASSGQGGYQPQHF.

The gene calls are TRBV27 and TRBJ2-1, with D perhaps TRBD1 or TRBD2 (5 bases each). This CDR3 has 15 residues. Trimming stripped 6 bases from V and 9 bases from J, with 21 bases between. Germline V CDR1 and CDR2: MNHEY, SMNVEV (reference sequence). CDR3 nucleotide sequence: TGTGCCAGCAGGAGCCGGGACGGTTATGAGGGTGAGCAGTTCTTC. As protein: CASRSRDGYEGEQFF.

The J gene is TRBJ2-7, the V gene TRBV29-1, with D maybe TRBD2 (6 bases). The CDR3 covers 13 residues. Trimming shortened V by 1 base and J by 3 bases, and 10 bases separated the two germline ends. The germline gives CDR1 SQVTM, CDR2 ANQGSEA. CDR3 residues: CSVEGRTNYEQYF. CDR3 bases: TGCAGCGTTGAAGGCCGGACTAACTACGAGCAGTACTTC.

This chain joins TRBV19 and TRBJ1-6; D is possibly TRBD1 (6 bases). Trimming took 8 bases from V and 9 from J, leaving 14 bases between them. Germline assignment: CDR1 LNHDA and CDR2 SQIVND (reference sequence). The CDR3 is 13 amino acids. The DNA for the CDR3 is TGTGCCAGTGGACAGTCCGTCAGTTCACCCCTCCACTTT. Translation gives CASGQSVSSPLHF. The variable domain in full, with the rest retrieved from reference TRBV19 and TRBJ1-6, is DGGITQSPKYLFRKEGQNVTLSCEQNLNHDAMYWYRQDPGQGLRLIYYSQIVNDFQKGDIAEGYSVSREKKESFPLTVTSAQKNPTAFYLCASGQSVSSPLHFGNGTRLTVT.

The V gene is TRBV7-8, the J gene TRBJ1-5, with D uncertain. V was cut by 6 bases and J by 5 bases, with 8 bases left in between. The CDR3 is 12 amino acids. CDR1 SGHVS and CDR2 FQNEAQ come from the germline V gene. CDR3 protein: CASSPEDQPQHF. The CDR3 bases are TGTGCCAGCAGTCCAGAGGATCAGCCCCAGCATTTT.

In regard to this clone: Other DNA sequences in this sample translate to the same CDR3. The chain combines TRBV27 with TRBJ1-1, with a weak D call TRBD1 (6 bases). CDR3 length: 14 residues. CDR1 and CDR2 from the germline V gene are MNHEY and SMNVEV (reference sequence). The ends were cut back, 0 bases at V and 4 bases at J, with 9 bases in the middle. The CDR3 sequence: CASSLSQGITEAFF. The CDR3 coding sequence is TGTGCCAGCAGTTTATCTCAGGGGATCACTGAAGCTTTCTTT.

The J gene is TRBJ2-1, the V gene TRBV11-2, with D perhaps TRBD2 (6 bases). CDR1 is SGHAT, CDR2 FQNNGV, per germline. The CDR3 loop spans 14 amino acids. V lost 4 bases and J lost 9, with 16 bases in between. The CDR3, as DNA: TGTGCCAGCAGCTACGGAGGGAGCTCTGTTGAGCAGTTCTTC. This sequence encodes CASSYGGSSVEQFF.

The V call is TRBV6-1, the J call TRBJ1-2, with D tentatively TRBD1 (6 bases). The germline CDR1 and CDR2 sequences are MNHNS and SASEGT. V was trimmed by 6 bases and J by 5 bases, leaving 13 bases between them. The CDR3 has 13 residues. DNA of the CDR3: TGTGCCAGCAGGCCTGGACAGTTATATGGCTACACCTTC. This translates into CASRPGQLYGYTF.

This CDR3 is CASSASGSAGELFF. For the CDR3, the DNA is TGCGCCAGCAGCGCTAGCGGGAGTGCCGGGGAGCTGTTTTTT. J is TRBJ2-2 and V is TRBV10-1, with TRBD2 matching over 10 bases. CDR1 is WNHNN, CDR2 SYGVQD, per germline (reference sequence). The CDR3 totals 14 residues. V gave up 6 bases and J gave up 6 bases; unmatched junction bases: 4.